The entry that follows covers one T cell receptor beta chain sequence. Its antigen is not identified. The record originates from a study of T cell responses to AZD1222 COVID-19 vaccine. Study conclusions and caveats: Repertoires were collected only later (after the peak T cell response had occurred). CD4 TCRs linked to vaccination spanned spike, dominating at 160-218 and 743-854. Possibly, clonal diversity was underestimated; donors were largely white British and included more females.

Clones were read by immunoSEQ multiplex PCR, and TCRdb kept only the in-frame ones, dropping some. The sample gives 200,000 to 250,000 clones, 90% to 95% of which show up once; about 1% is in the top ten. Between the trimmed V and J ends, which lost 5 bases and 0 bases, there was a span of 11 bases. CDR1 is MNHEY and CDR2 is SVGAGI in the germline V gene. The CDR3 has 15 residues. This receptor was obtained from an adult in good health. Sequencing was performed on peripheral blood, taken on day 0 of MenACWY control vaccination. This chain connects TRBV6-5 to TRBJ1-3; a weak D match, TRBD1 (5 bases). The CDR3 bases are TGTGCCAGCAGTCTGGGGCCATTCTCTGGAAACACCATATATTTT. Amino acids: CASSLGPFSGNTIYF.